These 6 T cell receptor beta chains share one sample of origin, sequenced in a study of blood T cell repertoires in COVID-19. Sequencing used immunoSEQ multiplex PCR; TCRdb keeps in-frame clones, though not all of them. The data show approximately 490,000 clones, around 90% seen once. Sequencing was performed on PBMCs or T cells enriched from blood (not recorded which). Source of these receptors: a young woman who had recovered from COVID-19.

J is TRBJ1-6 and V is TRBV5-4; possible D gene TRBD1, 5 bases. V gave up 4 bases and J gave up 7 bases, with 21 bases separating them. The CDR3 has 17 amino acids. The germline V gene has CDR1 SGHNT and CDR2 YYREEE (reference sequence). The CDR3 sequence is CASSRDFLNPGNSPLHF. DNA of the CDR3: TGTGCCAGCAGCCGGGACTTCCTAAACCCGGGCAATTCACCCCTCCACTTT.

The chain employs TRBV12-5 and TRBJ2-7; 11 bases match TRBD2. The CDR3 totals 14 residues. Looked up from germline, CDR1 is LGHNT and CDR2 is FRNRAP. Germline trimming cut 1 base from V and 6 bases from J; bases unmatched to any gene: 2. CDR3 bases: TGTGCTAGTGGTTTGGGACTAGCGGGGACCGAGCAGTACTTC. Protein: CASGLGLAGTEQYF.

CDR3 loop: CATSTGGRGYTF. CDR3 nucleotide sequence: TGTGCCACCAGTACAGGGGGTAGAGGCTACACCTTC. This chain joins TRBV24-1 and TRBJ1-2; TRBD1 matches 8 bases. Germline trimming cut 6 bases from V and 8 bases from J; bases unmatched to any gene: 4. The CDR3 has 12 amino acids. Germline assignment: CDR1 KGHDR and CDR2 SFDVKD.

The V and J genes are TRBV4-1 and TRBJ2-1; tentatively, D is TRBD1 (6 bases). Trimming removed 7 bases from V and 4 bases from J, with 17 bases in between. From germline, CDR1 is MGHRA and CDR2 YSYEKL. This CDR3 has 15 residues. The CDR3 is CASTRTGTIYNEQFF. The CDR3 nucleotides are TGCGCCAGCACCAGAACCGGGACAATTTACAATGAGCAGTTCTTC.

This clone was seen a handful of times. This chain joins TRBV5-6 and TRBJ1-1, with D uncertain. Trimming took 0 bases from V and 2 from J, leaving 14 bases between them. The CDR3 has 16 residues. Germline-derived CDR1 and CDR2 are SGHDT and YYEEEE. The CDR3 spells CASSLVGPTTNTEAFF. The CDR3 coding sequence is TGTGCCAGCAGCTTGGTTGGGCCTACAACAAACACTGAAGCTTTCTTT.

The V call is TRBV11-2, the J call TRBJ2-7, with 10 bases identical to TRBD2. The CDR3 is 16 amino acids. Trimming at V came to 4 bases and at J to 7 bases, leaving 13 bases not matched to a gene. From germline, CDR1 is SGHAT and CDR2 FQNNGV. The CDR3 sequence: CASSSPRGLAVREQYF. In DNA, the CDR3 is TGTGCCAGCAGCTCCCCAAGAGGACTAGCGGTGAGGGAGCAGTACTTC.